This T cell receptor beta chain was found in a study of shared clonotypes between healthy human individuals. The naive CD8 subset, CD45RO-negative cells positively selected for CCR7, excluded terminally differentiated effector memory CD45RA+ cells. TCRdb's copy holds only in-frame clones and misses some; the assay was immunoSEQ multiplex PCR. Here the sample spans about 1,800,000 clones, about 94% being singletons. Sequenced material: naive CD8+ T cells sorted from blood. This receptor was obtained from a man aged 18 to 29 in good health.

The CDR3 nucleotides are TGTGCCAGCAGTCCCTTACAGGGGGCCGGACTCGGGGAGCTGTTTTTT. This sequence encodes CASSPLQGAGLGELFF. V gene TRBV5-6 combines with J gene TRBJ2-2, with TRBD1 matching over 9 bases. Trimming removed 5 bases from V and 7 bases from J; junction bases left unmatched: 12. Germline lookup yields CDR1 SGHDT and CDR2 YYEEEE. The CDR3 runs to 16 residues.